Listed below are T cell receptor beta chains from one sample, sequenced in a study of T-cell reconstitution after alpha-beta-depleted transplantation in children. A single record per CDR3 protein comes from TCRdb applying MiXCR to the PCR reads. The data contain about 460,000 distinct CDR3 sequences, about 10% of them seen just once; the ten biggest clones take up roughly 15%. Sequenced material: PBMCs, mostly from graft donor cells, taken 180 days after TCRalphabeta/CD19-depleted stem cell transplant. Source of these receptors: a female patient aged 2-15 years who had a stem cell transplant for aplastic anemia, so the T cells may come from the graft donor. Each CDR3 is given with its conserved first and last residue. Each record gives: clone size, J gene, V gene, D gene, CDR3 protein, CDR3 DNA. The D gene is left open where the match is weak. Part of the rows lack a size; the others show once, few, many or a class for expanded clones.

few,TRBJ2-5,TRBV20-1,.,CSARESQSKETQYF,TGCAGTGCTAGAGAATCACAATCAAAAGAGACCCAGTACTTC
few,TRBJ2-6,TRBV6-5,.,CASSYPDLSRSGANVLTF,TGTGCCAGCAGTTACCCAGACCTATCCCGCTCTGGGGCCAACGTCCTGACTTTC
many,TRBJ2-3,TRBV28,.,CASLQAGTTDTQYF,TGTGCCAGCTTACAAGCGGGCACAACAGATACGCAGTATTTT
.,TRBJ1-1,TRBV7-2,.,CASSHRGILNTEAFF,TGTGCCAGCAGCCACCGGGGGATCCTGAACACTGAAGCTTTCTTT
.,TRBJ1-1,TRBV18,TRBD1,CASSAGQGTNTEAFF,TGTGCCAGCTCAGCCGGACAGGGAACGAACACTGAAGCTTTCTTT
many,TRBJ2-1,TRBV15,TRBD2,CATSRDRSGRGDEQFF,TGTGCCACCAGCAGAGATAGAAGCGGGAGAGGCGATGAGCAGTTCTTC
few,TRBJ1-1,TRBV19,.,CASRMPSRGLNTEAFF,TGTGCCAGTAGAATGCCCTCCAGGGGCCTGAACACTGAAGCTTTCTTT
few,TRBJ1-2,TRBV20-1,.,CSAIQGSYGYTF,TGCAGTGCCATACAGGGTAGCTATGGCTACACCTTC
.,TRBJ2-2,TRBV12-5,.,CASGLVPTGQNTGELFF,TGTGCTAGTGGTTTGGTCCCCACAGGGCAGAACACCGGGGAGCTGTTTTTT
.,TRBJ1-1,TRBV20-1,.,CSAREKFRGAGSEAFF,TGCAGTGCTAGAGAAAAATTCCGGGGCGCGGGAAGTGAAGCTTTCTTT
.,TRBJ2-1,TRBV7-9,.,CAVQGGHEQFF,TGTGCCGTCCAGGGGGGCCATGAGCAGTTCTTC
.,TRBJ2-7,TRBV19,.,CASGPPAEQYF,TGTGCCAGCGGGCCCCCGGCCGAGCAGTACTTC
few,TRBJ1-5,TRBV5-8,TRBD1,CASSQDRGELSNQPQHF,TGTGCCAGCAGCCAGGACAGGGGCGAACTTAGCAATCAGCCCCAGCATTTT
.,TRBJ2-2,TRBV4-1,.,CASSQPEGWDTGELFF,TGCGCCAGCAGCCAGCCGGAGGGGTGGGACACCGGGGAGCTGTTTTTT
.,TRBJ2-1,TRBV21-1,.,CASIGNAPYNEQFF,TGTGCCAGCATAGGAAACGCCCCCTACAATGAGCAGTTCTTC
many,TRBJ2-7,TRBV4-2,.,CASGTQGPKIHYEQYF,TGTGCCAGTGGGACGCAGGGACCCAAAATCCACTACGAGCAGTACTTC
.,TRBJ2-3,TRBV5-1,.,CASSYRNAGGTPSTDTQYF,TGCGCCAGCAGCTACCGTAATGCGGGCGGGACTCCGAGCACAGATACGCAGTATTTT
few,TRBJ2-7,TRBV4-3,TRBD1,CASSQDWDSLYEQYF,TGCGCCAGCAGCCAAGATTGGGACAGCCTCTACGAGCAGTACTTC
few,TRBJ1-2,TRBV5-1,.,CASRLGGQLNYGYTF,TGCGCCAGCAGACTTGGAGGCCAGCTAAACTATGGCTACACCTTC
.,TRBJ2-5,TRBV20-1,.,CSARDRSGTIQETQYF,TGCAGTGCTAGAGATCGGTCTGGGACGATACAAGAGACCCAGTACTTC
few,TRBJ2-7,TRBV13,.,CASSPVWGASSYEQYF,TGTGCCAGCAGCCCAGTGTGGGGCGCGAGCTCCTACGAGCAGTACTTC
.,TRBJ2-1,TRBV7-6,.,CASSLADSYGWTYNEQFF,TGTGCCAGCAGCTTAGCGGACTCCTATGGGTGGACGTACAATGAGCAGTTCTTC
few,TRBJ2-1,TRBV20-1,TRBD2,CSAALWGRVTYNEQFF,TGCAGTGCTGCCCTGTGGGGGAGGGTTACCTACAATGAGCAGTTCTTC
few,TRBJ1-2,TRBV21-1,.,CASSKGGRTGVGYGYTF,TGTGCCAGCAGCAAAGGGGGACGGACAGGGGTAGGCTATGGCTACACCTTC
.,TRBJ1-5,TRBV4-1,.,CASSQGSQGFQPQHF,TGCGCCAGCAGCCAAGGGTCGCAGGGCTTTCAGCCCCAGCATTTT
.,TRBJ1-2,TRBV6-1,TRBD1,CPSRGQGIYGYTF,TGTCCCAGCAGGGGACAGGGAATCTATGGCTACACCTTC
.,TRBJ2-7,TRBV16,TRBD2,CATGAGPYEQYF,TGTGCTACTGGAGCGGGACCCTACGAGCAGTACTTC
.,TRBJ2-6,TRBV5-1,TRBD2,CASSLGLAGTSGANVLTF,TGCGCCAGCAGCTTGGGGCTAGCGGGAACCTCTGGGGCCAACGTCCTGACTTTC
.,TRBJ2-4,TRBV21-1,.,CASSNGRRTKNIQYF,TGTGCCAGCAGCAATGGCAGGCGGACCAAAAACATTCAGTACTTC
few,TRBJ1-5,TRBV6-2/TRBV6-3,.,CASSGTSFSNQPQHF,TGTGCCAGCAGCGGGACCTCTTTTTCCAATCAGCCCCAGCATTTT
.,TRBJ1-2,TRBV15,TRBD1,CATSRRQGSYTF,TGTGCCACCAGCAGGAGACAGGGAAGCTACACCTTC
few,TRBJ2-2,TRBV24-1,TRBD1,CATSDWDRGGNTGELFF,TGTGCCACCAGTGATTGGGACAGGGGGGGGAATACCGGGGAGCTGTTTTTT
few,TRBJ2-1,TRBV6-2/TRBV6-3,.,CASSYEGADSYNEQFF,TGTGCCAGCAGTTATGAAGGAGCGGACAGCTACAATGAGCAGTTCTTC
.,TRBJ2-5,TRBV12-3/TRBV12-4,TRBD2,CASRLAGGLQETQYF,TGTGCCAGCAGGCTAGCGGGAGGCTTACAAGAGACCCAGTACTTC
few,TRBJ2-5,TRBV20-1,.,CSAADPPSETQYF,TGCAGTGCCGCGGACCCTCCCAGCGAGACCCAGTACTTC
.,TRBJ1-4,TRBV7-6,.,CASSLSPTGSTNEKLFF,TGTGCCAGCAGCTTGAGCCCGACGGGTTCGACTAATGAAAAACTGTTTTTT
few,TRBJ2-3,TRBV10-3,.,CATDQLPSGGRQYF,TGTGCCACCGATCAGCTGCCCTCGGGGGGCCGGCAGTATTTT
.,TRBJ1-2,TRBV5-6,.,CASSSGANYGYTF,TGTGCCAGCAGCTCGGGGGCCAACTATGGCTACACCTTC
many,TRBJ1-5,TRBV5-1,.,CASSWDSNQPQHF,TGCGCCAGCAGCTGGGATAGCAATCAGCCCCAGCATTTT
.,TRBJ1-5,TRBV27,TRBD1,CASSFWTGNQPRHF,TGTGCCAGCAGTTTTTGGACAGGCAATCAGCCCCGGCATTTT
many,TRBJ2-2,TRBV29-1,.,CSGGVGAGELFF,TGCAGCGGTGGGGTGGGGGCCGGGGAGCTGTTTTTT
few,TRBJ2-5,TRBV27,TRBD1,CASSSPGGQGVPRVTGAGVQYF,TGTGCCAGCAGTTCCCCGGGGGGACAGGGGGTTCCAAGAGTCACGGGCGCCGGGGTCCAGTACTTC
once,TRBJ2-1,TRBV23-1,.,CASSQSWGEADNEQFF,TGCGCCAGCAGTCAATCGTGGGGGGAGGCCGACAATGAGCAGTTCTTC
few,TRBJ2-1,TRBV4-1,.,CASSLGQHYNEQFF,TGCGCCAGTTCGCTCGGACAGCACTACAATGAGCAGTTCTTC
many,TRBJ2-1,TRBV4-3,.,CASSQEPSYSYNEQFF,TGCGCCAGCAGCCAAGAGCCTAGCTACTCCTACAATGAGCAGTTCTTC
few,TRBJ1-2,TRBV2,.,CASSEGTLYYGYTF,TGTGCCAGCAGTGAAGGGACCCTCTACTATGGCTACACCTTC
few,TRBJ2-7,TRBV5-1,TRBD2,CASSHRLAGGQQYF,TGCGCCAGCAGCCATAGACTAGCGGGAGGGCAGCAGTACTTC
.,TRBJ1-2,TRBV7-2,.,CASSGRGRYGYTF,TGTGCCAGCAGCGGCAGGGGTCGGTATGGCTACACCTTC
few,TRBJ2-3,TRBV5-1,TRBD2,CASSLVAGVRTDTQYF,TGCGCCAGCAGCTTGGTAGCGGGAGTTCGCACAGATACGCAGTATTTT
.,TRBJ2-1,TRBV6-2/TRBV6-3,TRBD2,CASSGTRGNEQFF,TGTGCCAGCAGTGGGACTAGGGGCAATGAGCAGTTCTTC
.,TRBJ1-4,TRBV20-1,TRBD1,CSAQGTAEGLFF,TGCAGTGCCCAGGGGACAGCTGAAGGACTGTTTTTT
few,TRBJ2-1,TRBV15,TRBD2,CATSRGVGGYNEQFF,TGTGCCACCAGCAGAGGTGTGGGGGGGTACAATGAGCAGTTCTTC
.,TRBJ2-3,TRBV20-1,TRBD2,CSASGRLAGADTQYF,TGCAGTGCTAGTGGCCGACTAGCGGGAGCCGATACGCAGTATTTT
.,TRBJ2-2,TRBV7-2,.,CASSFPFAGELFF,TGTGCCAGCAGCTTTCCCTTCGCCGGGGAGCTGTTTTTT
many,TRBJ2-7,TRBV10-3,.,CAIGGAASYEQYF,TGTGCAATAGGGGGGGCAGCGTCCTACGAGCAGTACTTC
few,TRBJ2-1,TRBV5-1,.,CASSLGGWDEQFF,TGCGCCAGCAGCTTGGGAGGGTGGGATGAGCAGTTCTTC